Shown below are 5 T cell receptor beta chains from a single sample sequenced in a study of chemoradiotherapy in HPV16-positive cancers. Libraries were prepared by immunoSEQ multiplex PCR; TCRdb keeps only in-frame clonotypes and omits some of them. The data show 20,000 to 25,000 clones, approximately 95% seen once. The specimen was obtained from a patient who underwent chemoradiotherapy. The receptor source for this set is a human donor with HPV-associated anogenital cancer.

The genes are TRBV19 and TRBJ2-7, with 8 bases matching TRBD2. Per the germline V gene, CDR1 is LNHDA and CDR2 is SQIVND (reference sequence). The CDR3 totals 14 residues. The trim removed 6 bases at V and 0 bases at J, leaving 4 bases unmatched. The CDR3 coding sequence is TGTGCCAGTAGGAAGCGGGGGAGCTCCTACGAGCAGTACTTC. The encoded protein is CASRKRGSSYEQYF.

This rearrangement joins TRBV4-1 to TRBJ1-5; possible D gene TRBD1, 5 bases. The germline gives CDR1 MGHRA, CDR2 YSYEKL. Trimming removed 3 bases at V and 4 bases at J, with 19 bases between. The CDR3 is 17 residues long. CDR3 in amino acids: CASSHTSVGAGNQPQHF. CDR3 bases: TGCGCCAGCAGCCATACCTCTGTTGGGGCAGGGAATCAGCCCCAGCATTTT.

V is TRBV6-1 and J is TRBJ2-7; D remains ambiguous. The CDR3 runs 13 residues. Germline V gene sequence: CDR1 MNHNS, CDR2 SASEGT. V shed 2 bases and J shed 3 bases, with 8 bases lying between them. The CDR3 loop is CASSEQVDYEQYF. CDR3 coding DNA: TGTGCCAGCAGTGAACAGGTGGACTACGAGCAGTACTTC.

This chain joins TRBV28 and TRBJ1-2; TRBD1 matches 11 bases. V gave up 6 bases and J gave up 7 bases; unmatched junction bases: 10. CDR3 size: 15 residues. Germline V gene data show CDR1 as MDHEN and CDR2 as SYDVKM. Here the CDR3 DNA reads TGTGCCAGCAGCCCAAAGGGACAGGGGGTATCTGGCTACACCTTC. It encodes CASSPKGQGVSGYTF.

The chain combines TRBV7-9 with TRBJ2-1; TRBD1 matches at 9 bases. Per germline, CDR1 SEHNR and CDR2 FQNEAQ (reference sequence). V was clipped by 5 bases and J by 6 bases; unmatched bases: 20. This CDR3 has 19 residues. DNA for the CDR3: TGTGCCAGCAGCCTTGGGGGACAGGGAAGAACGGGGAACGGCAATGAGCAGTTCTTC. It is translated as CASSLGGQGRTGNGNEQFF.